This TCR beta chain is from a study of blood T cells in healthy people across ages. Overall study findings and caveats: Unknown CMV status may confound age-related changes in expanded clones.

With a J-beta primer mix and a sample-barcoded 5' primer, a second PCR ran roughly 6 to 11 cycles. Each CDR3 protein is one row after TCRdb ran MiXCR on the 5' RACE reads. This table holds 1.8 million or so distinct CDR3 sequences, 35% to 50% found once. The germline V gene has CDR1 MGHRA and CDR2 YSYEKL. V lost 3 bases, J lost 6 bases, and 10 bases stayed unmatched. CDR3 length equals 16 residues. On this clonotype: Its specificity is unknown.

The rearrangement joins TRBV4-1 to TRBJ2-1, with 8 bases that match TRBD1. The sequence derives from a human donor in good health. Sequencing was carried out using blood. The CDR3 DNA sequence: TGCGCCAGCAGCCAGGGGAAGGACAGGGTGGGCAATGAGCAGTTCTTC. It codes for CASSQGKDRVGNEQFF.